This T cell receptor beta chain was documented in a study of T cells in Graves' hyperthyroidism and ophthalmopathy. Study results and limitations: Ophthalmopathy stood apart from stable hyperthyroidism in a 13 V-J model.

As regards this clonotype: The antigen remains undetermined.

Amplified regions were TCR beta CDR3 sequences from RNA transcripts. A set of HTBI primers served as the primers for a first-round RT-PCR of the TCR CDR3. TCRdb passed the multiplex PCR reads through MiXCR, listing each CDR3 protein once. The sample holds some 770,000 distinct CDR3 sequences, roughly 15% seen once. The sequence was obtained from a man aged 18 to 29 with Graves' hyperthyroidism. Sequencing used blood.

The CDR3, as DNA: TGCAGTGCTTTTCACGGACAGGGTGGTTACGAGCAGTACTTC. Its protein is CSAFHGQGGYEQYF. The chain couples TRBV20-1 to TRBJ2-7; TRBD1 agrees at 8 bases. V lost 5 bases and J lost 4; bases outside the gene matches: 10. The length of the CDR3 is 14 residues. Germline V gene lookup returns CDR1 DFQATT and CDR2 SNEGSKA (reference sequence).